One sample yielded the 11 T cell receptor beta chains listed below, sequenced in a study of T cell changes during pregnancy in multiple sclerosis. Clones were sequenced by immunoSEQ multiplex PCR, and TCRdb holds only the in-frame ones, with some missing. The data hold about 130,000 clones, with about 95% observed a single time. The input for sequencing was peripheral blood, taken after pregnancy. The receptors stem from a female donor with multiple sclerosis, enrolled in a pregnancy study.

The chain couples TRBV28 to TRBJ2-1; 16 nucleotides line up with TRBD2. Losses at the gene ends were 2 bases for V and 9 bases for J; bases not matched to a gene: 7. CDR1 and CDR2 (germline): MDHEN, SYDVKM. This CDR3 region has 17 residues. The CDR3 here is CASSLRGLAGGWGEQFF. In DNA form, the CDR3 reads TGTGCCAGCAGTTTAAGGGGACTAGCGGGAGGGTGGGGTGAGCAGTTCTTC.

The gene calls are TRBV28 and TRBJ1-2; D might be TRBD1 (6 bases). There are 15 residues in the CDR3. Germline V gives CDR1 MDHEN, CDR2 SYDVKM. V lost 2 bases and J 1 base, leaving 11 bases between the germline ends. CDR3 bases: TGTGCCAGCAGTTTAGTGCAGGGGAATAACTATGGCTACACCTTC. This translates into CASSLVQGNNYGYTF.

Here the CDR3 reads CASSLRTSGSDEQFF. In DNA, the CDR3 is TGCGCCAGCAGCTTACGGACTAGCGGGAGTGATGAGCAGTTCTTC. The rearrangement joins TRBV5-1 to TRBJ2-1; 13 bases are shared with TRBD2. This CDR3 comprises 15 residues. The junction had 4 bases not matched to a gene; V was cut back by 2 bases and J by 8 bases. Germline lookup yields CDR1 SGHRS and CDR2 YFSETQ.

The chain joins TRBV5-1 to TRBJ2-2, with 8 bases identical to TRBD2. The CDR3 has 20 amino acids. V shed 0 bases and J 1 base; nucleotides not matched to a gene: 14. Germline loops: CDR1 SGHRS, CDR2 YFSETQ. CDR3 bases: TGCGCCAGCAGCTTGGCGGCTGGGACCCATAGCGGGGTGAACACCGGGGAGCTGTTTTTT. It codes for CASSLAAGTHSGVNTGELFF.

This clone was recorded only once. The CDR3 sequence is CASRNRGGSYNEQFF. The CDR3, as DNA: TGTGCCAGCAGGAACAGGGGAGGCTCCTACAATGAGCAGTTCTTC. J is TRBJ2-1 and V is TRBV2, with D possibly matching TRBD1 (7 bases). CDR3 length equals 15 residues. V dropped 6 bases and J dropped 0 bases, with 12 bases sitting between them. Germline CDR1 and CDR2: SNHLY and FYNNEI.

This clone turned up a few times. The CDR3 loop reads CASSVGGASQETQYF. CDR3 nucleotide sequence: TGTGCCAGCAGCGTAGGGGGAGCGAGCCAAGAGACCCAGTACTTC. The V and J genes are TRBV9 and TRBJ2-5; D might be TRBD2 (5 bases). CDR3 length: 15 residues. The germline V and J ends were trimmed by 0 bases and 1 base, with 10 bases remaining between them. Germline CDR1 SGDLS, CDR2 YYNGEE.

This chain's CDR3 is CASAPGGQANQPQHF. CDR3 DNA: TGTGCCAGTGCCCCCGGCGGGCAGGCCAATCAGCCCCAGCATTTT. The genes are TRBV19 and TRBJ1-5; no clear D. This CDR3 has 15 amino acids. In germline, CDR1 is LNHDA, CDR2 SQIVND (reference sequence). Trimming cost V 8 bases and J 3 bases, with 17 bases left between them. The whole variable domain, filled in from reference TRBV19 and TRBJ1-5, reads DGGITQSPKYLFRKEGQNVTLSCEQNLNHDAMYWYRQDPGQGLRLIYYSQIVNDFQKGDIAEGYSVSREKKESFPLTVTSAQKNPTAFYLCASAPGGQANQPQHFGDGTRLSIL.

CDR3 residues: CASSPPGTGYSYEQYF. Written as DNA, the CDR3 is TGTGCCAGCAGCCCCCCCGGGACAGGGTACTCCTACGAGCAGTACTTC. The rearrangement uses TRBV28 and TRBJ2-7; 9 bases agree with TRBD1. The CDR3 spans 16 residues. Trimming removed 6 bases from V and 0 bases from J; junction bases left unmatched: 9. Germline lookup yields CDR1 MDHEN and CDR2 SYDVKM.

V and J are TRBV7-8 and TRBJ2-7, with D maybe TRBD1 (6 bases). The CDR3 runs 13 residues. Germline lookup yields CDR1 SGHVS and CDR2 FQNEAQ. The germline V and J ends were trimmed by 3 bases and 3 bases, with 9 bases remaining between them. The CDR3 DNA is TGTGCCAGCAGCTTGGACAGATTCTACGAGCAGTACTTC. Protein product: CASSLDRFYEQYF.

V is TRBV6-5 and J is TRBJ2-7, with 8 bases matching TRBD2. V shed 6 bases, J shed 0 bases, and the junction held 4 bases outside the gene matches. Germline values: CDR1 MNHEY, CDR2 SVGAGI. This CDR3 region has 14 residues. Here the CDR3 DNA reads TGTGCCAGCAGGCGAGCGGGAGCCTCCTACGAGCAGTACTTC. It specifies CASRRAGASYEQYF.

This chain joins TRBV19 and TRBJ2-2; no firm D call. The germline gives CDR1 LNHDA, CDR2 SQIVND (reference sequence). Trimming stripped 5 bases from V and 6 bases from J, with 7 bases between. The CDR3 consists of 12 residues. CDR3 region: CASSAHPGELFF. The CDR3 DNA follows: TGTGCCAGTAGTGCACACCCCGGGGAGCTGTTTTTT.